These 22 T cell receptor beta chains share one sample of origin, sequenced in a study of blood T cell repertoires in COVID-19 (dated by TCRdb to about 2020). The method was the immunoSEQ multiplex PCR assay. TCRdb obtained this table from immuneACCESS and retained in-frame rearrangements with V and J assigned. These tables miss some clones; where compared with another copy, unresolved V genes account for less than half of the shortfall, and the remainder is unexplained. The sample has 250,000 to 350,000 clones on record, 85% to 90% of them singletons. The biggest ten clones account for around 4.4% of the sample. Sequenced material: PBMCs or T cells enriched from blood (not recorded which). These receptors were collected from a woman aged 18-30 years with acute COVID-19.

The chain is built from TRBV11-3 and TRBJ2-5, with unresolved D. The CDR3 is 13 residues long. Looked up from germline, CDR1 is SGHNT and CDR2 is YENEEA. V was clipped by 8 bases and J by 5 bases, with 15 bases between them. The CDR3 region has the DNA TGTGCCAGCCAGTCTCCGACGGGTGAGACCCAGTACTTC. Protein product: CASQSPTGETQYF.

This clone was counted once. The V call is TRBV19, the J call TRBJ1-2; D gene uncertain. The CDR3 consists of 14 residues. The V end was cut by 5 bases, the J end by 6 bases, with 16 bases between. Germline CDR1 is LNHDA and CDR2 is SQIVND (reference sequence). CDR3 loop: CASSRFGVKNGYTF. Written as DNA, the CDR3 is TGTGCCAGTAGTCGCTTCGGGGTAAAAAATGGCTACACCTTC.

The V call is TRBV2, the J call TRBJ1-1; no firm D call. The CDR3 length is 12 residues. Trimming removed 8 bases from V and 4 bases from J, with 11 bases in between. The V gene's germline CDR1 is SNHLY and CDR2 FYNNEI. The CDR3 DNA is TGTGCCAGCGGCGGCGAGGTCACTGAAGCTTTCTTT. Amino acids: CASGGEVTEAFF.

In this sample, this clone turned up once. CDR3 nucleotide sequence: TGTGCCAGCTCACCACGGGAGACAGGGGTCCCTGAAGCTTTCTTT. It translates to CASSPRETGVPEAFF. V is TRBV18 and J is TRBJ1-1; TRBD1 matches 8 bases. CDR1 and CDR2 (germline): KGHSH, LQKENI. Unmatched junction bases numbered 7, after V lost 1 base and J lost 6 bases. The length of the CDR3 is 15 residues.

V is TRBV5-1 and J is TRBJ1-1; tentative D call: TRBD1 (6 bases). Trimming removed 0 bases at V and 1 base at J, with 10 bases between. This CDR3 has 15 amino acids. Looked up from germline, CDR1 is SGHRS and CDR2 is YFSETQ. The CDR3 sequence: CASSLGGRGNTEAFF. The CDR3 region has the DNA TGCGCCAGCAGCTTGGGAGGCAGGGGGAACACTGAAGCTTTCTTT.

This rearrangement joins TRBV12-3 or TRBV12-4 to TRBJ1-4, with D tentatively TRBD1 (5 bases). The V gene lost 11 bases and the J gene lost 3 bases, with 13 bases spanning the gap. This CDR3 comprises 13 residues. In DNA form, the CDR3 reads TGTGCCTCCACAGGATGGGCTAATGAAAAACTGTTTTTT. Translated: CASTGWANEKLFF.

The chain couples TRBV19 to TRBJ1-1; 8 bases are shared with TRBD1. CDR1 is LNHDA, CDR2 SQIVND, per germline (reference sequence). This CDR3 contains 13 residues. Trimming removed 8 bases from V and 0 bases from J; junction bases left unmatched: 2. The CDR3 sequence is CASGQGMNTEAFF. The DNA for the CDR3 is TGTGCCAGTGGACAGGGCATGAACACTGAAGCTTTCTTT.

The CDR3 sequence is CASTKRQAATNEKLFF. The CDR3 bases are TGTGCCAGTACTAAAAGACAGGCCGCAACTAATGAAAAACTGTTTTTT. The V and J genes are TRBV19 and TRBJ1-4; a weak D match, TRBD1 (6 bases). Trimming cost V 7 bases and J 0 bases, with 15 bases left between them. The CDR3 extends over 16 amino acids. Germline CDR1 reads LNHDA; CDR2 reads SQIVND (reference sequence).

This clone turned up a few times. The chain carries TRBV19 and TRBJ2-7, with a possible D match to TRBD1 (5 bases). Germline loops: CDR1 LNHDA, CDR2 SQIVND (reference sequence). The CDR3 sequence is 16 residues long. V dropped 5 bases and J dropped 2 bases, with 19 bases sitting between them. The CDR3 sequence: CASSPHLQVGAYEQYF. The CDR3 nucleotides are TGTGCCAGTAGTCCCCACCTACAGGTTGGCGCCTACGAGCAGTACTTC.

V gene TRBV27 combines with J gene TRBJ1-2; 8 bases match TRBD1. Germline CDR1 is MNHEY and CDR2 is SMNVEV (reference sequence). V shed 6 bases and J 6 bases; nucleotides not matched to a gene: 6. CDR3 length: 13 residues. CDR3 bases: TGTGCCAGCAGCCCCGGACAGGGTCATGGCTACACCTTC. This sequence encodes CASSPGQGHGYTF.

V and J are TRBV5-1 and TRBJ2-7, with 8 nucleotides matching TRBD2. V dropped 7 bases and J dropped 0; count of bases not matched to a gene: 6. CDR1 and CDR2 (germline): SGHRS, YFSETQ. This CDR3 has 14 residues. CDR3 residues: CASFPGTSSYEQYF. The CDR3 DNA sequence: TGCGCCAGCTTCCCCGGGACTAGCTCCTACGAGCAGTACTTC.

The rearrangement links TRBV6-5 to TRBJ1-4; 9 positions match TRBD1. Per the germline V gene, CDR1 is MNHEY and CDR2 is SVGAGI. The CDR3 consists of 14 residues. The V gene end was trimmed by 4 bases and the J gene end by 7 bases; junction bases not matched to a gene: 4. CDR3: CASSLDRGGEKLFF. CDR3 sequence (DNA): TGTGCCAGCAGTTTGGACAGGGGAGGTGAAAAACTGTTTTTT.

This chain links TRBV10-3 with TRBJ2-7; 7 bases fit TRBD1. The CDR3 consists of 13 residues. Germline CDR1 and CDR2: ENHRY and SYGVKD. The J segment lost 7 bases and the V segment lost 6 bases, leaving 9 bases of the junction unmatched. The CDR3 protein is CAISATGSGEQYF. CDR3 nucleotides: TGTGCCATCAGCGCGACAGGGTCGGGTGAGCAGTACTTC.

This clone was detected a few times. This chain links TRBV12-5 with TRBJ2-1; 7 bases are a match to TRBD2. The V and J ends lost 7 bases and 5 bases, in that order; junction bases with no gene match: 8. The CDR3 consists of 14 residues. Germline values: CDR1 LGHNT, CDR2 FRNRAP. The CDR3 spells CASALPSGHNEQFF. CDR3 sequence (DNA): TGTGCTAGTGCCCTACCTAGCGGACACAATGAGCAGTTCTTC.

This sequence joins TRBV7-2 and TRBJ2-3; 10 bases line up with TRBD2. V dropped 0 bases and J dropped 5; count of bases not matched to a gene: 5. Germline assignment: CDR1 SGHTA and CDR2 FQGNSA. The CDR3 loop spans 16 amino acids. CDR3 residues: CASSLASTSGLDTQYF. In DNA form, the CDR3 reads TGTGCCAGCAGCTTAGCTTCGACTAGCGGGTTAGATACGCAGTATTTT.

The CDR3 nucleotides read TGTGCCAGCAGTGGGGGCCGAGTGGGCTACGAGCAGTACTTC. Translating it yields CASSGGRVGYEQYF. The chain employs TRBV2 and TRBJ2-7; tentatively, D is TRBD1 (5 bases). CDR3 length: 14 residues. Germline V gives CDR1 SNHLY, CDR2 FYNNEI. Trimming removed 4 bases from V and 3 bases from J, with 13 bases in between. The variable domain in full, with the rest retrieved from reference TRBV2 and TRBJ2-7, is EPEVTQTPSHQVTQMGQEVILRCVPISNHLYFYWYRQILGQKVEFLVSFYNNEISEKSEIFDDQFSVERPDGSNFTLKIRSTKLEDSAMYFCASSGGRVGYEQYFGPGTRLTVT.

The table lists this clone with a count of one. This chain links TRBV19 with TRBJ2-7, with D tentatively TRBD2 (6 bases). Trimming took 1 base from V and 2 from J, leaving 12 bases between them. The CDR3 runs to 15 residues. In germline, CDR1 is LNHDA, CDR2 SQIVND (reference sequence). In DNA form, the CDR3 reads TGTGCCAGTAGTATAGCGGGACTCGATGCCTACGAGCAGTACTTC. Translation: CASSIAGLDAYEQYF.

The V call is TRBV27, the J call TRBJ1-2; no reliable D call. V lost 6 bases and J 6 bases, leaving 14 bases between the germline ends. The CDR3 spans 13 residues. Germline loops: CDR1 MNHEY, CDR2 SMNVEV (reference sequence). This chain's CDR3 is CASRHPVGDGYTF. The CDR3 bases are TGTGCCAGCAGACACCCGGTCGGAGATGGCTACACCTTC.

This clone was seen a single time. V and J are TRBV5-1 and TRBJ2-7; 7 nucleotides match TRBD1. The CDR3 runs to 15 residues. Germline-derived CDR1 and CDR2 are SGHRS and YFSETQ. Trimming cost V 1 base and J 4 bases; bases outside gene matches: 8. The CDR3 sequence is CASSLTGTASYEQYF. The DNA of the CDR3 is TGCGCCAGCAGCTTGACCGGGACAGCCTCTTACGAGCAGTACTTC.

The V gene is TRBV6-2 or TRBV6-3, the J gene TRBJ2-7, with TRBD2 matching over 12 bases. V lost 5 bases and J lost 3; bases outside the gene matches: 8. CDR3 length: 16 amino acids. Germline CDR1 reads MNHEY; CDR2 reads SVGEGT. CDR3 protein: CASSDTSGRYLYEQYF. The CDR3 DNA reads TGTGCCAGCAGTGACACTAGCGGGAGGTACCTCTACGAGCAGTACTTC.

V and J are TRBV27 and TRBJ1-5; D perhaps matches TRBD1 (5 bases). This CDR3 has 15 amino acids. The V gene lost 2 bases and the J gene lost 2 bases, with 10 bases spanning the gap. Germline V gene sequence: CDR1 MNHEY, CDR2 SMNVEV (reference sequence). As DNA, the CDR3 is TGTGCCAGCAGTTTAGGCAGGGCTGGCAATCAGCCCCAGCATTTT. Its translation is CASSLGRAGNQPQHF.

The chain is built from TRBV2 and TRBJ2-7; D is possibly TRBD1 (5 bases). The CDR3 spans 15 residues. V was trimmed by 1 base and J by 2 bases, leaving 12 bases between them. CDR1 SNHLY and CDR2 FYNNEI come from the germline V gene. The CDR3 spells CASSEGPGKAYEQYF. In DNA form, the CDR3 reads TGTGCCAGCAGTGAAGGGCCAGGGAAAGCCTACGAGCAGTACTTC.